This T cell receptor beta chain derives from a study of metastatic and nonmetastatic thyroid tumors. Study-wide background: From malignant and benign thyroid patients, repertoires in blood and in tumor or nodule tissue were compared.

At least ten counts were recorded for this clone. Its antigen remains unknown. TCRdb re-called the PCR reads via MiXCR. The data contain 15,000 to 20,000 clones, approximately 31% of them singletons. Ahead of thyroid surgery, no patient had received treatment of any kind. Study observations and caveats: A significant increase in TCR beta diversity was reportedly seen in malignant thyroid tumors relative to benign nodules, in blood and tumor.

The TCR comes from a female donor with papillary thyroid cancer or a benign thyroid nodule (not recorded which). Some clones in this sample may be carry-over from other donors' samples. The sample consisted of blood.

CDR3 sequence reads: CASSLRQGGVDTQYF. CDR3 bases: TGTGCCAGCAGCTTACGGCAGGGGGGGGTAGATACGCAGTATTTT. The chain carries TRBV11-3 and TRBJ2-3; perhaps D is TRBD1 or TRBD2 (7 bases each). The V gene lost 2 bases and the J gene lost 5 bases, with 14 bases spanning the gap. This CDR3 is built from 15 residues. CDR1 is SGHNT and CDR2 is YENEEA in the germline V gene. Complete variable domain (other parts from reference TRBV11-3 and TRBJ2-3): EAGVVQSPRYKIIEKKQPVAFWCNPISGHNTLYWYLQNLGQGPELLIRYENEEAVDDSQLPKDRFSAERLKGVDSTLKIQPAELGDSAVYLCASSLRQGGVDTQYFGPGTRLTVL.